This TCR beta chain was identified in a study of IL-17A CD8 T cells in psoriatic arthritis synovium. Broadly, across the study: The goal of the study was to characterize the phenotype, molecular profile and function of synovial IL-17A+CD8+ T cells in the pathogenesis of psoriatic arthritis. Overall results and qualifications from the work: Some individual clones occupied over 5% of the repertoire, though most synovial CD8+ subsets remained polyclonal. Because no psoriatic arthritis synovial tissue samples were available, cells were taken from synovial fluid instead of synovial tissue. In a couple of patients, many Tc17 clones also appeared in the synovial Tc1 population, producing Morisita overlap indices above 0.8. TCR sequencing covered only a few patients, which the authors acknowledged as a limited sample size.

The CDR3 runs 14 amino acids, cysteine and phenylalanine included. The DNA shown is the 42-base CDR3, in frame from base 1. V is clipped by 3 bases and J by 11 bases, and the sequence between their germline boundaries is 14 bases long. CDR1 MNHEY and CDR2 SMNVEV were looked up in the germline V gene (reference sequence). After DNA extraction (Qiagen), TCRbeta V-D-J rearrangements underwent bias-controlled amplification and then high-throughput sequencing (immunoSEQ; Adaptive Biotech). The authors processed their data as follows. Productive sequences were analyzed at sequence level using the immunoSEQ Analyzer platform. Clonality was calculated as 1 minus Pielou's evenness, with values ranging from 0 (highly polyclonal) to 1 (monoclonal). The Morisita index, which runs from 0 (no similarity) to 1 (complete similarity), was used to measure repertoire overlap between subsets. TCRdb holds this immuneACCESS table with in-frame rearrangements only. Some clones are missing; in checked studies, unresolved V genes explain under half, and the rest has no known cause. V and J calls and clone size follow that table, whereas D and trimming were derived from the DNA. The sample data list roughly 2,000 clones, and approximately 68% of these were observed just once. Together, the top ten hold over 12% of the sample.

CD3+ T cells were isolated magnetically, stimulated for roughly 1.5 hours with PMA and ionomycin, and then labeled using IL-17A and IFNgamma cytokine secretion assays. Synovial fluid effusions were aspirated from actively inflamed joints of psoriatic arthritis patients. For each patient, synovial fluid served as the source from which three memory CD8+ T cell populations were isolated by sorting: Tc1 cells (IL-17A-IFNgamma+), Tc17 cells (IL-17A+) and the bulk memory fraction, allowing their TCR repertoires to be compared. Psoriatic arthritis patients met the Classification of Psoriatic Arthritis Study Group (CASPAR) criteria. Cells secreting cytokines were also stained with a viability dye and with anti-CD3, CD8, CD14 and CD4 antibodies, then sorted on a BD FACSAria. Sorted CD8+ T cell subsets from the synovial fluid of a few patients with psoriatic arthritis were subjected to TCRbeta sequencing. Synovial fluid mononuclear cells were isolated using Lymphoprep and were cryopreserved in liquid nitrogen prior to use. The medium used for cryopreservation had around 50% fetal calf serum and around 10% dimethyl sulfoxide.

This clone was seen only a few times. Its antigen has not been determined. Per-nucleotide qualities are absent, and no much larger clonotype sits a single base away. This sequence uses TRBV27 and TRBJ1-6; a tentative D call is TRBD1 (6 bases match). The sequence was collected from a human donor with psoriatic arthritis. The material sequenced was IFN-gamma+ CD8+ T cells from synovial fluid. What this sample's cell subset or site label stands for: IL-17A-IFNgamma+ memory CD8+ (Tc1) cells. Here the CDR3 is given as CASSFGPTGTPLHF. The nucleotide sequence reads TGTGCCAGCAGTTTCGGGCCAACAGGGACACCCCTCCACTTT.